This is a list of T cell receptor beta chains from one sample in a study of blood T cell repertoires in COVID-19. Profiled with immunoSEQ multiplex PCR; TCRdb holds only in-frame clones, not every one. The sample gives over 200,000 clones, about 88% of which show up once; approximately 3.8% is in the top ten. The material sequenced was peripheral blood. Receptors were obtained from a man aged 60-69 years who had recovered from COVID-19. Each CDR3 is given with its conserved first and last residue. D genes are given only for firm matches. Only some rows state a clone size, as once, few, many or a class for expanded clones.

V	size	J	D	DNA	CDR3
TRBV7-9	-	TRBJ1-5	-	TGTGCCAGCAGCAGGGGCGTTAATCAGCCCCAGCATTTT	CASSRGVNQPQHF
TRBV5-1	-	TRBJ1-2	-	TGCGCCAGCAGCTTGGCCCCGACAGTTGAGTGGGGCTACACCTTC	CASSLAPTVEWGYTF
TRBV7-2	-	TRBJ2-7	TRBD1	TGTGCCAGCAGCTTTAGGCGGACAGGGAAATACGAGCAGTACTTC	CASSFRRTGKYEQYF
TRBV6-5	-	TRBJ1-2	-	TGTGCCAGCACGAGGAGGGAGGGCGGCAATGGCTACACCTTC	CASTRREGGNGYTF
TRBV27	-	TRBJ2-1	TRBD2	TGTGCCAGCTGGCGGGGGGGCCGAAATGAGCAGTTCTTC	CASWRGGRNEQFF
TRBV7-9	-	TRBJ2-7	TRBD2	TGTGCCAGCAGCCAAATTGGGGGAGGGGTCTACGAGCAGTACTTC	CASSQIGGGVYEQYF
TRBV4-1	-	TRBJ2-2	-	TGCGCCAGCAGCCAGTCGAGCGCCGAGCGGGCCGGGGAGCTGTTTTTT	CASSQSSAERAGELFF
TRBV2	-	TRBJ1-2	-	TGTGCCAGCTCCACGGGGGGGTTTGGCTACACCTTC	CASSTGGFGYTF
TRBV4-1	-	TRBJ2-7	-	TGCGCCAGCAGCCAAGAACCCCAAAGAACTACGGGGTACTACGAGCAGTACTTC	CASSQEPQRTTGYYEQYF
TRBV6-5	-	TRBJ2-7	-	TGTGCCAGCAGCACCAGAAGAACCTACGAGCAGTACTTC	CASSTRRTYEQYF
TRBV24-1	-	TRBJ1-2	-	TGTGCCACCAGTGATTTGGCATGGGGGCGGCGGGGCTACACCTTC	CATSDLAWGRRGYTF
TRBV18	-	TRBJ1-1	-	TGTGCCAGCTCACCCCAGGGTGGGGCCGTTTTCACTGAAGCTTTCTTT	CASSPQGGAVFTEAFF
TRBV19	-	TRBJ1-1	-	TGTGCCAGTAGTGACCAGGGCCACACTGAAGCTTTCTTT	CASSDQGHTEAFF
TRBV7-2	-	TRBJ1-5	-	TGTGCCAGCAGCCACCAACAGGGTACCGTGCAGCCCCAGCATTTT	CASSHQQGTVQPQHF
TRBV9	-	TRBJ2-1	TRBD2	TGTGCCAGCAGCGTTAAGACTAGCGGGGGGGCTTATGAGCAGTTCTTC	CASSVKTSGGAYEQFF
TRBV7-3	-	TRBJ2-3	-	TGTGCCAGCAGCTGGGGTGGGCAGGGAACGCAGTATTTT	CASSWGGQGTQYF
TRBV24-1	-	TRBJ2-3	TRBD1	TGTGCCACCAGTGATTTTACACTTCGCGGACAGGGGCTAAATACGCAGTATTTT	CATSDFTLRGQGLNTQYF
TRBV19	-	TRBJ2-1	TRBD2	TGTGCCAGTAGTATCATCACTAGCGGGGGGCCAGTGAGGCAGTTCTTC	CASSIITSGGPVRQFF
TRBV7-6	-	TRBJ2-2	TRBD2	TGTGCCAGCAGCCCTCCGGGACTAACAACCGGGGAGCTGTTTTTT	CASSPPGLTTGELFF
TRBV12-3/TRBV12-4	-	TRBJ1-3	-	TGTGCCAGCACCCCGGGATACACCATATATTTT	CASTPGYTIYF
TRBV5-4	-	TRBJ1-5	-	TGTGCCAGCAGCTTGGACCTAAGTCAGCCCCAGCATTTT	CASSLDLSQPQHF
TRBV2	-	TRBJ2-4	-	TGTGCCAGCAGTGAAGCCAAACATGGACAGTTCCTAGCCAAAAACATTCAGTACTTC	CASSEAKHGQFLAKNIQYF
TRBV19	-	TRBJ2-2	-	TGTGCCAGTAGTATACCGGGGGCCGGGGAGCTGTTTTTT	CASSIPGAGELFF
TRBV19	-	TRBJ1-3	-	TGTGCCAGTAGTATCGACTCACTGGCCCGAGTTACCTCTGGAAACACCATATATTTT	CASSIDSLARVTSGNTIYF
TRBV7-3	-	TRBJ2-2	-	TGTGCCAGCAGCTACGACATTACGAACACCGGGGAGCTGTTTTTT	CASSYDITNTGELFF
TRBV7-2	-	TRBJ1-6	-	TGTGCCAGCAGTCGACTCACCCGGGGAGTGTTATCACCCCTCCACTTT	CASSRLTRGVLSPLHF
TRBV19	few	TRBJ1-2	TRBD1	TGTGCCAGTAGTATTCTTGACAGGGAGAATGGCTACACCTTC	CASSILDRENGYTF
TRBV5-1	-	TRBJ2-2	TRBD2	TGCGCCAGCAGCCTTATTGCACTAGCGGGGCGAAACACCGGGGAGCTGTTTTTT	CASSLIALAGRNTGELFF
TRBV7-2	-	TRBJ1-2	TRBD1	TGTGCCAGCAGCTTAGACGGACAGGGCGGAGGCTATGGCTACACCTTC	CASSLDGQGGGYGYTF
TRBV11-2	-	TRBJ2-1	TRBD2	TGTGCCAGCAGCTTCCGGTACCGACTAGCGGGGGCGTATAATGAGCAGTTCTTC	CASSFRYRLAGAYNEQFF
TRBV15	-	TRBJ2-7	-	TGTGCCACCAGCAGTGCGTGGGGGGATGAGCAGTACTTC	CATSSAWGDEQYF
TRBV4-2	-	TRBJ2-7	-	TGTGCCAGCAGCCGCCCGGGACTCCGGGACGAGCAGTACTTC	CASSRPGLRDEQYF
TRBV9	-	TRBJ1-2	-	TGTGCCAGCAGCGTAGTAAGGGGCTATGGCTACACCTTC	CASSVVRGYGYTF
TRBV6-5	-	TRBJ1-6	TRBD1	TGTGCCAGCAGTTACTACGGGACAGCGAATTCACCCCTCCACTTT	CASSYYGTANSPLHF
TRBV11-1	-	TRBJ1-1	-	TGTGCCAGCAGCCCCTGGGCCTCTATCGAAGCTTTCTTT	CASSPWASIEAFF
TRBV21-1	-	TRBJ1-5	-	TGTGCCAGCAGCAAAGAAGGAACAGGGGGAAGCAATCAGCCCCAGCATTTT	CASSKEGTGGSNQPQHF
TRBV6-5	-	TRBJ1-4	TRBD1	TGTGCCAGCAGTTACTCGGGACAGTGGGCTAATGAAAAACTGTTTTTT	CASSYSGQWANEKLFF
TRBV5-6	-	TRBJ1-1	-	TGTGCCAGCAGCTTAAGAGGGTCCCTGAACACTGAAGCTTTCTTT	CASSLRGSLNTEAFF
TRBV6-5	-	TRBJ1-5	-	TGTGCCAGCAGTTCCTCGGAGGGATATAGCAATCAGCCCCAGCATTTT	CASSSSEGYSNQPQHF
TRBV4-2	few	TRBJ2-7	-	TGTGCCAGCAGCCAAGTTCGTAACTACGAGCAGTACTTC	CASSQVRNYEQYF
TRBV2	-	TRBJ1-2	-	TGTGCCAGCAGCCAAACCCTCACGGTGGGCTACACCTTC	CASSQTLTVGYTF
TRBV7-3	-	TRBJ2-7	-	TGTGCCAGCAGCCTACGTGGAGGATCTACCTACGAGCAGTACTTC	CASSLRGGSTYEQYF
TRBV6-5	-	TRBJ2-3	TRBD2	TGTGCCAGCAGTTCCTCAGCGGGGGGAGTGAATACGCAGTATTTT	CASSSSAGGVNTQYF
TRBV9	-	TRBJ1-4	TRBD1	TGTGCCAGCAGCGTAGGACAGGGCTGGGGTGAAAAACTGTTTTTT	CASSVGQGWGEKLFF
TRBV11-3	-	TRBJ2-5	-	TGTGCCAGCAGCTCCCAATACCAAGAGACCCAGTACTTC	CASSSQYQETQYF
TRBV24-1	-	TRBJ2-2	-	TGTGCCACCAGTGACCCCGGGAGATTAGACGGGGAGCTGTTTTTT	CATSDPGRLDGELFF
TRBV6-5	-	TRBJ1-2	-	TGTGCCAGCAGGGGGACATCGCCACCCTATGGCTACACCTTC	CASRGTSPPYGYTF
TRBV6-6	-	TRBJ2-5	-	TGTGCCAGTCTACAGGAGGGCGTAAGGACGGGGACCCAGTACTTC	CASLQEGVRTGTQYF